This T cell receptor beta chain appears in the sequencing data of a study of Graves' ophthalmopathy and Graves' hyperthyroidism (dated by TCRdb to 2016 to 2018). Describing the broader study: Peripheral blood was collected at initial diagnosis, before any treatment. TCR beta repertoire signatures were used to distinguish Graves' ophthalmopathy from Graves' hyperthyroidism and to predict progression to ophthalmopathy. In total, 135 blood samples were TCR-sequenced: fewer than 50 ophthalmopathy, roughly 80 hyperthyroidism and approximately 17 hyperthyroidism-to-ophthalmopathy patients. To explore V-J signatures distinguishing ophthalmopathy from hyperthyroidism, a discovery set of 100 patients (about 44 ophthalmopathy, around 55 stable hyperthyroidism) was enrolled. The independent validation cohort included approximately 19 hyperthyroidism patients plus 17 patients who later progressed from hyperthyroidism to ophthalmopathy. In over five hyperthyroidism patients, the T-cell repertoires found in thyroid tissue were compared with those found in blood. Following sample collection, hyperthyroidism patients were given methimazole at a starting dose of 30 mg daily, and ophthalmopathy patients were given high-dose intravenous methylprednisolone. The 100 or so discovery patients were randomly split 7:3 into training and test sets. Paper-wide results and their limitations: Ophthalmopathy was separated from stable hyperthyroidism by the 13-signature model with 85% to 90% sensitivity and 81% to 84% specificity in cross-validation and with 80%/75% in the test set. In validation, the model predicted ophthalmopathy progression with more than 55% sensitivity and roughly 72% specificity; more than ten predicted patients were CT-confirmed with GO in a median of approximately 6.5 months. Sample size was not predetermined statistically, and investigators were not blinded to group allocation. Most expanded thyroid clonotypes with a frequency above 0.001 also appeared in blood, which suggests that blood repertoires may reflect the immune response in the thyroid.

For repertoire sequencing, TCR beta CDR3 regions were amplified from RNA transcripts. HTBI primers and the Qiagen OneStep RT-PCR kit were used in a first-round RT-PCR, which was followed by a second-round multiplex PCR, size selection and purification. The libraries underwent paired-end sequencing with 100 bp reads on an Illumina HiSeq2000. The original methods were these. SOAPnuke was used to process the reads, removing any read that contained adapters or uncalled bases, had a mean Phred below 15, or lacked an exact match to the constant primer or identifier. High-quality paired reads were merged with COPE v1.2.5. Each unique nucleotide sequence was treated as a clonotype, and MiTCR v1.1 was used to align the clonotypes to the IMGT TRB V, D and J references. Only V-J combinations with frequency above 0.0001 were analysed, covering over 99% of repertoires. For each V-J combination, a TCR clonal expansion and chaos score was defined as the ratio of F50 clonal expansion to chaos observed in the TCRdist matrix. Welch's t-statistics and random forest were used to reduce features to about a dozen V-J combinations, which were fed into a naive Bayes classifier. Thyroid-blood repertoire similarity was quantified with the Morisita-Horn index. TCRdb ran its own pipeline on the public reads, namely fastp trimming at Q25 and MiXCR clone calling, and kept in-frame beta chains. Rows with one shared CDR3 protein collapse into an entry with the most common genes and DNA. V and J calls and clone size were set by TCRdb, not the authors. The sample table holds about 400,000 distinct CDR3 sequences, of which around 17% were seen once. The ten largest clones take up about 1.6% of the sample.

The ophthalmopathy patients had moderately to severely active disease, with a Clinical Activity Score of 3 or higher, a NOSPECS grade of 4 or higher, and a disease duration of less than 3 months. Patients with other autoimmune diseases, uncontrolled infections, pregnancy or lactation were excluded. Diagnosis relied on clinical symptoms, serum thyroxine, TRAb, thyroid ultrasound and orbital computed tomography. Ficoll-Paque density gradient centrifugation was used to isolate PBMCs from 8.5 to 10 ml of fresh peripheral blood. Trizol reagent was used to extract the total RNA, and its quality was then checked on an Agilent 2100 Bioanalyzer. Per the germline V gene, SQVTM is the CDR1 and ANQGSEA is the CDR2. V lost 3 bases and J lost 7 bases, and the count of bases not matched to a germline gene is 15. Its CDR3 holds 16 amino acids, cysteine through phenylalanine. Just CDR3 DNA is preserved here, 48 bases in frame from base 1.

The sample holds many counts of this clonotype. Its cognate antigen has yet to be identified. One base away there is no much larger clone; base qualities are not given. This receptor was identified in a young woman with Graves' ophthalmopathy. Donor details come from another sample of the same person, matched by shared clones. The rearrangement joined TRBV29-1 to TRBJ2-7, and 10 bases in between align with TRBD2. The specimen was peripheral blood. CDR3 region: CSVDVAGGYLPREQYF. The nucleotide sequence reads TGCAGCGTTGATGTAGCGGGGGGCTACCTTCCTAGGGAGCAGTACTTC.